Listed below are T cell receptor beta chains from one sample, sequenced in a study of blood T cells in healthy people across ages. In TCRdb, the 5' RACE reads were re-called with MiXCR into one record per CDR3 protein. The table shows 870,000 or so distinct CDR3 sequences, with 29% occurring only once. Sequencing was carried out using blood. The receptors were sampled from a woman of 80 years or more in good health. Both conserved end residues are part of each CDR3. The D gene is left open where the match is weak. Some rows mark clone size as missing; the rest say once, few, many or name a class of expanded clone.

TRBJ2-6,-,TRBV9,-,CASSVGGGGANVLTF,TGTGCCAGCAGCGTAGGTGGTGGCGGGGCCAACGTCCTGACTTTC
TRBJ2-1,many,TRBV5-4,-,CASSPKGRGGNEQFF,TGTGCCAGCAGCCCCAAGGGTAGGGGGGGCAATGAGCAGTTCTTC
TRBJ2-2,few,TRBV6-5,-,CASRIYQNTGELFF,TGTGCCAGCAGAATTTACCAGAACACCGGGGAGCTGTTTTTT
TRBJ1-6,many,TRBV6-5,-,CASRSHENYNSPLHF,TGTGCCAGCAGGTCCCACGAAAACTATAATTCACCCCTCCACTTT
TRBJ2-3,many,TRBV11-2,-,CASSPVWALYTDTQYF,TGTGCCAGCAGCCCGGTGTGGGCCCTCTACACAGATACGCAGTATTTT
TRBJ2-7,-,TRBV20-1,-,CSARPGGQFGEQYF,TGCAGTGCTAGACCAGGAGGACAGTTTGGCGAGCAGTACTTC
TRBJ2-1,-,TRBV19,TRBD2,CASSLHSGGSYNEQFF,TGTGCCAGTAGTTTGCATAGCGGGGGTTCCTACAATGAGCAGTTCTTC
TRBJ2-1,many,TRBV6-2/TRBV6-3,-,CASSYSGAINNEQFF,TGTGCCAGCAGTTACTCGGGGGCCATCAACAATGAGCAGTTCTTC
TRBJ1-2,many,TRBV6-2/TRBV6-3,TRBD1,CASSALGQGVRGYTF,TGTGCCAGCAGTGCGTTGGGACAGGGAGTACGTGGCTACACCTTC
TRBJ2-5,many,TRBV28,TRBD2,CASLTSGGPRETQYF,TGTGCCAGCCTAACTAGCGGGGGGCCCCGGGAGACCCAGTACTTC
TRBJ2-2,few,TRBV6-5,-,CASTYQWDTGELFF,TGTGCCAGCACCTACCAATGGGACACCGGGGAGCTGTTTTTT
TRBJ2-1,-,TRBV7-9,TRBD2,CASKADSGGNDEQFF,TGTGCCAGCAAGGCGGACAGCGGGGGGAACGATGAGCAGTTCTTC
TRBJ2-7,many,TRBV7-2,TRBD1,CASSIQGARDEQYF,TGTGCCAGCAGCATACAGGGGGCGCGCGACGAGCAGTACTTC
TRBJ2-3,many,TRBV7-2,TRBD2,CASSLGAGGRTDTQYF,TGTGCCAGCAGCTTAGGGGCGGGGGGGCGAACAGATACGCAGTATTTT
TRBJ1-5,few,TRBV6-5,-,CASSYRPLDQPQHF,TGTGCCAGCAGCTACAGACCCTTGGATCAGCCCCAGCATTTT
TRBJ1-2,-,TRBV2,TRBD1,CASKRDQGAVYGYTF,TGTGCCAGCAAGAGGGATCAGGGGGCGGTCTATGGCTACACCTTC
TRBJ1-2,many,TRBV6-5,-,CASSTDRGNYGYTF,TGTGCCAGCAGTACGGACCGGGGGAACTATGGCTACACCTTC
TRBJ2-1,-,TRBV7-3,-,CASSPLGWGTEQFF,TGTGCCAGCAGCCCCCTCGGCTGGGGTACTGAGCAGTTCTTC
TRBJ2-3,many,TRBV7-2,-,CASSLFEVRLSSDTQYF,TGTGCCAGCAGCTTATTCGAAGTTCGACTATCAAGCGATACGCAGTATTTT
TRBJ1-2,few,TRBV30,-,CAWSPLDSGYTF,TGTGCCTGGAGTCCTTTGGACAGCGGCTACACCTTC
TRBJ2-2,few,TRBV7-2,TRBD2,CASSPEASGTGERFF,TGTGCCAGCAGCCCGGAGGCTAGCGGCACCGGGGAGCGGTTTTTT
TRBJ1-2,many,TRBV7-2,TRBD1,CASSPKDRAKLSDYTF,TGTGCCAGCAGCCCAAAGGACAGGGCCAAACTCAGTGACTACACCTTC
TRBJ1-1,few,TRBV4-3,TRBD1,CASSRETGGASEAFF,TGCGCCAGCAGCCGTGAAACAGGGGGCGCCTCTGAAGCTTTCTTT
TRBJ1-1,-,TRBV27,-,CASSFSSGLGGTEAFF,TGTGCCAGCAGTTTTAGCTCAGGGTTAGGGGGAACTGAAGCTTTCTTT
TRBJ2-5,-,TRBV11-2,-,CAWSGGMGLQETQYF,TGTGCCTGGAGTGGAGGCATGGGGTTACAGGAGACCCAGTACTTC
TRBJ1-1,-,TRBV6-1,TRBD1,CASSERTGGRTEAFF,TGTGCCAGCAGTGAGCGGACAGGGGGCAGGACTGAAGCTTTCTTT
TRBJ2-7,many,TRBV28,-,CASSNKTYEQYF,TGTGCCAGCAGTAATAAGACCTACGAGCAGTACTTC
TRBJ1-1,-,TRBV5-6,TRBD1,CASSPDRGFNTEAFF,TGTGCCAGCAGCCCGGACAGGGGATTTAACACTGAAGCTTTCTTT
TRBJ2-1,few,TRBV28,-,CASGAGVYNEQFF,TGTGCCAGCGGGGCCGGGGTCTACAATGAGCAGTTCTTC
TRBJ2-3,-,TRBV20-1,-,CSAIRGTTSTDTQYF,TGCAGTGCTATAAGGGGAACGACTAGCACAGATACGCAGTATTTT
TRBJ2-7,few,TRBV15,TRBD1,CATSRDRVGDRDEQYF,TGTGCCACCAGCAGAGATCGGGTGGGGGACAGGGACGAGCAGTACTTC
TRBJ2-7,many,TRBV4-2,-,CASSQDKIVEQYF,TGTGCCAGCAGCCAAGATAAGATCGTCGAGCAGTACTTC
TRBJ2-2,few,TRBV5-1,-,CASNWRAGTGELFF,TGCGCCAGCAACTGGAGGGCAGGGACCGGGGAGCTGTTTTTT
TRBJ1-4,-,TRBV6-6,TRBD1,CASRKDRVTNEKLFF,TGTGCCAGCAGGAAAGACAGGGTAACTAATGAAAAACTGTTTTTT
TRBJ1-5,many,TRBV6-2/TRBV6-3,TRBD1,CASSYSTDRGGNQPQHF,TGTGCCAGCAGTTACTCCACCGACAGGGGCGGCAATCAGCCCCAGCATTTT
TRBJ2-5,-,TRBV2,-,CASSESPDQTQYF,TGTGCCAGCAGTGAAAGCCCAGATCAGACCCAGTACTTC
TRBJ2-1,few,TRBV11-3,-,CASSLGTRRAYNEQFF,TGTGCCAGCAGCTTAGGGACGCGCCGCGCCTACAATGAGCAGTTCTTC
TRBJ2-1,-,TRBV11-2,-,CACSLWQDNGQFF,TGTGCCTGCAGCTTATGGCAGGACAATGGGCAGTTCTTC
TRBJ1-1,-,TRBV4-3,TRBD1,CASSPEEAGQGAYDEAFF,TGCGCCAGCAGCCCAGAGGAAGCAGGGCAGGGGGCCTATGATGAAGCTTTCTTT
TRBJ2-3,many,TRBV6-2/TRBV6-3,-,CASSYGSRQGDTQYF,TGTGCCAGCAGTTACGGGTCCAGACAAGGAGATACGCAGTATTTT
TRBJ2-5,few,TRBV19,TRBD1,CASSVTGTAETQYF,TGTGCCAGTAGTGTCACCGGGACAGCAGAGACCCAGTACTTC
TRBJ2-3,many,TRBV3-1,-,CASSQGLASTDTQYF,TGTGCCAGCAGCCAAGGACTCGCTAGCACAGATACGCAGTATTTT
TRBJ2-3,-,TRBV20-1,-,CSATNGDTQYF,TGCAGTGCAACAAACGGCGATACGCAGTATTTT